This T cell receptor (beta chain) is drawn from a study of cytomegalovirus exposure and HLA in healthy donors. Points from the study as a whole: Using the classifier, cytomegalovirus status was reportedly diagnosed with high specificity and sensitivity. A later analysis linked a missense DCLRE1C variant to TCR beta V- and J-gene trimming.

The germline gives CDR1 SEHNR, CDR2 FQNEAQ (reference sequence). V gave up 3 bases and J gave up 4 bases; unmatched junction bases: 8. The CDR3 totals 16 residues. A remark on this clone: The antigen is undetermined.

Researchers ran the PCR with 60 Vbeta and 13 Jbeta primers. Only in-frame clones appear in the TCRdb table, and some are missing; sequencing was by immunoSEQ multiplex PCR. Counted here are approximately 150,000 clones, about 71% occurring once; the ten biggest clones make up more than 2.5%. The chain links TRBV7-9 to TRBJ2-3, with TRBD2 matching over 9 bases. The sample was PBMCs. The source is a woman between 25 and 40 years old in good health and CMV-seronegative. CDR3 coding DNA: TGTGCCAGCAGCTTCCAGGGTAGCGGGAGACCAGATACGCAGTATTTT. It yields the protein CASSFQGSGRPDTQYF.